This T cell receptor (beta chain) was sequenced during a study of cytomegalovirus exposure and HLA in healthy donors listed by TCRdb under 2017. For context, the study as a whole: An earlier analysis of roughly 630 of the donors reported more than 250 Gb of sequence data and 100 million to 140 million unique TCR beta sequences from about 200 million T cells. An early release that covered 500 to 800 HLA-typed donors contained approximately 300 gigabases of sequencing data and roughly 84 million unique TCR sequences. Of the roughly 400 genotyped donors, less than 85% were placed in the genetic ancestry cluster associated with self-reported Caucasian donors. The study aimed to test whether signatures of past pathogen exposure could be identified by cataloging public T cell receptors. Using immunosequencing, the study profiled T cell repertoires from roughly 650 subjects and related those repertoires to cytomegalovirus serostatus. Along with the 666-subject first cohort, a separate validation cohort of about 110 different subjects was used. The study combined high-throughput TCR immunosequencing, statistical association of individual TCRs with disease status, and machine learning to predict cytomegalovirus infection status. A later analysis re-analyzed previously published TCR beta repertoires from roughly 690 donors and added high-resolution HLA genotyping to study TCR occurrence patterns. Rather than drawing on any new phenotypic data, the later analysis identified candidate immune exposures from TCR beta sequences and the way those sequences occurred across donors. To decide whether each TCR beta V gene segment behaved as functional or pseudogenic, an earlier analysis of some 540 of the donors relied on high-throughput TCR beta sequencing. Donor age, sex, ethnicity and CMV serostatus were compiled together with the repertoire data. A later genetic analysis used genome-wide SNP genotypes for about three fifths of the 666 donors, treating that subset as a discovery cohort. All discovery cohort repertoires had been generated on a single sequencing platform. Both class I and class II loci were covered by HLA typing, at four-digit resolution. Typing coverage varied by locus: roughly 620-640 donors for A, B, C, DRB1 and DQB1; 500 to 550 for DQA1; more than 600 for DPA1; roughly 470 for DPB1. Roughly five DR-DQ haplotypes were handled as single units for association and clustering, since linkage in the cohort was strong. Among about 410 genotyped donors of the cohort, an average of around 250,000 unique TCR beta nucleotide sequences was sequenced per donor, of which approximately 19% were non-productive. Here is what the overall study found, with its caveats: Because the 87-base-pair reads could not distinguish some IMGT-functional V segments, including TRBV6-2 and TRBV6-3, those segments were excluded. The authors suggested that the approach could potentially be extended to other disease states and immunological phenotypes. In a later genetic analysis, fewer N-insertions in productive TCRs were reported among donors in an Asian-associated ancestry cluster than the roughly 710-donor mean. For the cohort, immune exposure information was limited to CMV serostatus. Because HLA typing was unavailable for some donors at each locus, only the typed subset was used in association tests. The study gave a list of about 170 TCR beta chains associated with cytomegalovirus. V-gene and J-gene trimming of TCR beta chains was associated with a missense DCLRE1C variant in a later genetic analysis, and the association was replicated in an independent cohort. In both the original and validation cohorts, the classifier was reported to diagnose cytomegalovirus status with high specificity and sensitivity. An earlier analysis of around 600 of the donors showed that most TCR beta V segments appeared in productive rearrangements either about 90% or about 30% of the time, which broadly matched IMGT annotations. A further reported finding was that TCR beta sequences accurately predicted the HLA-A and HLA-B alleles for most subjects in the first cohort. In vitro tests confirmed that a few of the cytomegalovirus-associated TCR beta chains recognize cytomegalovirus antigens. According to a later analysis, parvovirus B19, influenza, CMV and Epstein-Barr virus appeared linked to several top co-occurrence clusters. While some public TCRs were present in many individuals, most TCR sequences turned up only very rarely across donors. Because counts were too low, under 20 rarely observed V segments, including chromosome 9 orphons, were left out of the earlier analysis of 500 to 750 of the donors. Assigning TCR associations to individual alleles was difficult when HLA alleles, especially DR and DQ, strongly co-occurred. Specific HLA alleles were associated with 16,951 TCR beta sequences at a false discovery rate of 0.05 in a later analysis. A cluster of highly shared sequence variants was judged likely to be a technical artifact of the sequencing pipeline. According to a later analysis, most CMV-associated TCR beta chains appeared to be HLA-restricted, and the HLA associations seemed to be driven largely by CMV exposure. Correlated functional status among segregating V segments might reflect linkage disequilibrium, but an unknown experimental factor could not be ruled out. Sequencing depth was assumed to be roughly uniform across donors in the presence/absence analyses, though that assumption may not hold. Only TCR beta chains were sequenced in this cohort, and the absence of alpha or paired-chain data limited detectable features. In a later analysis, TCR association rates were found to vary across HLA loci, with the most associated TCRs seen for DRB1 alleles and the fewest for HLA-C alleles. Compared with equally common non-associated chains, HLA-associated TCR beta chains in a later analysis were more clonally expanded and had lower generation probabilities.

The cohort consisted of hundreds of healthy bone marrow donors. At the time of sampling, all cohort members were nominally healthy, though unrecorded immune exposures were likely present. The donor was CMV seropositive and belonged to the group of 250 to 300 seropositive cohort members. A peripheral blood sample was provided by each donor, and peripheral blood mononuclear cells were used for TCR beta sequencing. Genomic DNA extraction from the blood cell samples was performed with the Qiagen DNeasy Blood Extraction Kit. Cut back by 3 bases and 3 bases, the V and J ends lie 3 bases apart. CDR1 and CDR2 are read off the germline V gene (reference sequence) as SEHNR and FQNEAQ. Taken from cysteine to phenylalanine, the CDR3 has 13 residues. The kept DNA is CDR3 alone, 39 bases in frame from the first base. The method was the immunoSEQ multiplex PCR assay. For the multiplex PCR, a mixture combining 60 forward primers for TCR Vbeta segments and 13 reverse primers for TCR Jbeta segments was used. The CDR3 region of rearranged TCR beta genes was amplified from genomic DNA with a multiplex PCR assay. The Illumina HiSeq System was used to sequence the amplified TCR beta libraries as 87-base-pair reads. The authors' pipeline ran thus. In a later analysis, 70 million to 95 million unique TCR beta chains were counted across the roughly 700 repertoires, and around 11 million of these chains were shared by at least two donors. To remove PCR and sequencing errors, raw reads were error-corrected and collapsed into unique sequences using a nearest-neighbor algorithm that merged closely related sequences. To assign V, D and J gene segments, CDR3 sequences were aligned to IMGT reference sequences. For a sequence to be retained, at least a six-nucleotide match to both a V gene segment and a J gene segment was required. Rearrangements were called productive when the CDR3 lacked stop codons and stayed in frame with V and J; all others were non-productive. CDR3 was defined according to IMGT convention as the region running from the second conserved V-encoded cysteine to the conserved J-encoded phenylalanine. Sequences without an unambiguous match to a single V gene segment were excluded from the earlier analysis of a few hundred of the donors. An earlier analysis of 550 to 650 of the donors classified V segments as functional when productive rearrangements were above 56.7% and as segregating when the standard deviation between donors was above 5%. A statistical classification framework was built for diagnosing cytomegalovirus status from the catalog of TCR beta chain sequences. In a later analysis, V and J genes were assigned by comparing TCR nucleotide sequences against IMGT/GENE-DB human TR gene sequences. In a later analysis, CDR3 sequences and most-parsimonious VDJ recombination scenarios were assigned using the TCRdist pipeline. A later analysis defined each TCR beta chain by its CDR3 amino acid sequence plus V-gene family, and excluded reads lacking a unique V-gene family. In a later analysis, nearly 600 highly shared, low-generation-probability nucleotide sequences were removed to address suspected cross-contamination and a sequencing artifact. For each public chain, a later analysis derived a clonal expansion index from normalized ranks of inferred template counts within each repertoire. In a later analysis, generation probabilities were computed with a VDJ recombination model fitted to out-of-frame rearrangements, and the resulting probabilities were checked against IGoR. In a later analysis, TCR-TCR, TCR-HLA and TCR-CMV co-occurrence was scored with hypergeometric tests, and a repertoire-size bias correction was applied to TCR pairs. In a later analysis, false discovery rates were estimated by permuting HLA or CMV assignments 20 times. In a later analysis, co-occurring TCRs were grouped using DBSCAN, with TCRdist sequence similarity added in when clustering inside HLA-allele-positive subsets. For co-occurrence clustering, repertoires with fewer than 30,000 or more than 120,000 public chains were excluded, along with four to six repertoires with anomalous nucleotide sharing. In TCRdb, the immuneACCESS table is reduced to in-frame sequences with V and J assigned. These tables do not hold every clone; where another copy was compared, an unresolved V gene accounts for under half, and the others remain unexplained. The V and J calls and the clone size are those of that table, but D and trimming were determined from the DNA. The sample profile shows 120,000 or so clones; approximately 82% of them were found once. About 19% of the sample is in the top ten clones.

This clone was seen more than once but under ten times. Its antigen specificity is not known. One base away there is no much larger clone; base qualities are not given. The sequence was obtained from a man aged 18 to 30 in good health and CMV-seropositive. The sequencing sample was made of PBMCs. The rearrangement joined TRBV7-9 to TRBJ2-6; the D gene remains uncertain. The nucleotides are TGTGCCAGCAGCTTCAGTGGGGCCAACGTCCTGACTTTC. Translation gives CASSFSGANVLTF.